This entry is about one TCR beta chain. The sample originates from a study of Ad26.COV2.S vaccination and SARS-CoV-2 variants. Study summary: Intramuscularly, Ad26.COV2.S was given either once or twice, 56 days apart.

Treatment in this sample: some 20 received Ad26.COV2.S at low or high dose, single or two shots; 5 received placebo; per-sample allocation not given. Collection of the samples took place on day 63 after the first injection of vaccine or placebo. Adults aged 18-55 years in Boston included the donor. TCRdb's table, derived via immunoSEQ multiplex PCR, lists solely in-frame clones and lacks some. The table lists around 340,000 clones, 88% of them singletons, with around 5.8% in the top ten. CDR1 is MNHEY, CDR2 SVGEGT, per germline. CDR3 length equals 15 residues. With V trimmed by 5 bases and J by 2 bases, 8 bases remained unmatched.

Sequenced material: peripheral blood, taken in a trial of Ad26.COV2.S vaccine versus placebo. This sequence was found in a person aged 18-65 years who received the Ad26.COV2.S COVID-19 vaccine or a placebo. V and J are TRBV6-2 or TRBV6-3 and TRBJ2-7, with 8 nucleotides matching TRBD1. The CDR3 DNA is TGTGCCAGCAGTGAGACAGGGGTCGGGACCTACGAGCAGTACTTC. Encoded protein: CASSETGVGTYEQYF.